This TCR beta chain appears in the sequencing data of a study of glioma-infiltrating T cells. Germline V CDR1 and CDR2: SEHNR, FQNEAQ (reference sequence). The junction had 6 bases not matched to a gene; V was cut back by 4 bases and J by 3 bases. The CDR3 has 16 amino acids. This clonotype was detected many times. Amplification of TCR alpha and beta CDR3 regions from RNA used iRepertoire nested multiplex PCR. Each CDR3 protein is one row after TCRdb ran MiXCR on the multiplex PCR reads. There are about 45,000 distinct CDR3 sequences in the sample; 20% to 25% occur only once, and roughly 6.8% lies in the top ten.

V is TRBV7-9 and J is TRBJ1-5; the match to TRBD1 covers 10 bases. Sequencing was performed on glioma tissue, nonneoplastic brain tissue, or PBMCs (not recorded which). The receptor comes from a human donor with low-grade glioma or glioblastoma, undergoing nonglioma brain surgery, or in good health (not recorded which). CDR3 sequence: CASSSAGTGDNQPQHF. The CDR3 region has the DNA TGTGCCAGCAGCTCAGCTGGGACAGGGGACAATCAGCCCCAGCATTTT.